Below are 18 T cell receptor beta chains sequenced from a single sample in a study of T cell responses to AZD1222 COVID-19 vaccine. TCRdb's copy holds only in-frame clones and misses some; the assay was immunoSEQ multiplex PCR. The sample gives about 130,000 clones, approximately 91% of which show up once; approximately 6.8% is in the top ten. Here the sequenced sample was peripheral blood, taken on day 0 of AZD1222 vaccination. These receptors all stem from an adult in good health.

The chain combines TRBV7-8 with TRBJ1-2; D is unclear. Trimming cost V 6 bases and J 7 bases, with 15 bases left between them. The CDR3 runs to 13 residues. From germline, CDR1 is SGHVS and CDR2 FQNEAQ. The CDR3 DNA reads as TGTGCCAGCAGTCCCCTGATCCCCTCTGGCTACACCTTC. Amino acid sequence: CASSPLIPSGYTF.

J is TRBJ2-5 and V is TRBV12-3 or TRBV12-4; 8 bases map to TRBD2. CDR3 size: 13 residues. The V segment lost 8 bases and the J segment 2 bases; nucleotides outside the gene matches: 4. This chain's CDR3 is CASWRGEQETQYF. CDR3 nucleotides: TGTGCCAGCTGGCGGGGGGAACAAGAGACCCAGTACTTC.

This sequence joins TRBV19 and TRBJ1-4; D possibly corresponds to TRBD1 (6 bases). Germline CDR1 is LNHDA and CDR2 is SQIVND (reference sequence). V lost 9 bases, J lost 0 bases, and 17 bases lay in between. The CDR3 is made up of 16 amino acids. The CDR3 DNA reads TGTGCCAGCCGAAATAGGGGACAACCAACTAATGAAAAACTGTTTTTT. Translated: CASRNRGQPTNEKLFF.

The J gene is TRBJ1-5, the V gene TRBV30, with a weak D call TRBD1 (6 bases). Germline assignment: CDR1 GTSNPN and CDR2 SVGIG (reference sequence). The CDR3 runs to 13 residues. V lost 2 bases, J lost 5 bases, and 10 bases lay in between. Written as DNA, the CDR3 is TGTGCCTGGAGTTGGGGGCGTGATCAGCCCCAGCATTTT. It translates to CAWSWGRDQPQHF. Combining the CDR3 with reference TRBV30 and TRBJ1-5 gives the whole variable domain SQTIHQWPATLVQPVGSPLSLECTVEGTSNPNLYWYRQAAGRGLQLLFYSVGIGQISSEVPQNLSASRPQDRQFILSSKKLLLSDSGFYLCAWSWGRDQPQHFGDGTRLSIL.

The chain uses TRBV7-2 and TRBJ1-3; D gene unclear. The germline V gene has CDR1 SGHTA and CDR2 FQGNSA. V lost 4 bases, J lost 1 base, and 14 bases lay in between. CDR3 size: 16 residues. The DNA of the CDR3 is TGTGCCAGCAGCTCGTATTCCGGGATGTCTGGAAACACCATATATTTT. Amino acid sequence: CASSSYSGMSGNTIYF.

The chain joins TRBV6-4 to TRBJ2-1; 9 positions match TRBD2. The CDR3 is 15 amino acids. Germline CDR1 reads MRHNA; CDR2 reads SNTAGT. Unmatched junction bases numbered 7, after V lost 4 bases and J lost 6 bases. The CDR3 coding sequence is TGTGCCAGCAGTGCTAGCGGGGCTGAGGGCAATGAGCAGTTCTTC. Amino acid sequence: CASSASGAEGNEQFF.

Turning to this clone: Additional DNA sequences in this sample encode the identical CDR3. The CDR3 nucleotides read TGTGCCAGCAGCCTGGGACAGGGGAGAGGCTACACCTTC. Amino acids: CASSLGQGRGYTF. The chain combines TRBV3-1 (or the pseudogene TRBV3-2) with TRBJ1-2, with TRBD1 matching 10 bases. V dropped 4 bases and J dropped 8; count of bases not matched to a gene: 4. This CDR3 is built from 13 residues. CDR1 LGHDT and CDR2 YNNKEL come from the germline V gene (reference sequence).

The rearrangement joins TRBV18 to TRBJ2-7; D is ambiguous. There are 14 residues in the CDR3. Trimming removed 6 bases at V and 0 bases at J, with 12 bases between. Germline V gene data show CDR1 as KGHSH and CDR2 as LQKENI. CDR3 sequence reads: CASSPGGASYEQYF. Here the CDR3 DNA reads TGTGCCAGCTCCCCAGGCGGTGCCTCCTACGAGCAGTACTTC.

The chain carries TRBV19 and TRBJ1-3, with D tentatively TRBD1 (5 bases). CDR3 length equals 15 residues. V lost 5 bases and J 0 bases, leaving 11 bases between the germline ends. The germline V gene has CDR1 LNHDA and CDR2 SQIVND (reference sequence). The CDR3 nucleotides read TGTGCCAGTAGTGAGGGACCGTTCTCTGGAAACACCATATATTTT. This codes for CASSEGPFSGNTIYF.

As regards this clone: This specimen includes other DNA sequences encoding the same CDR3. The chain links TRBV4-3 to TRBJ2-7, with D maybe TRBD2 (6 bases). Trimming shortened V by 4 bases and J by 3 bases, and 10 bases separated the two germline ends. The CDR3 is made up of 13 amino acids. The germline V gene has CDR1 LGHNA and CDR2 YSLEER. The CDR3 loop is CASSPGGNYEQYF. CDR3 nucleotides: TGCGCCAGCAGCCCCGGGGGTAACTACGAGCAGTACTTC.

This rearrangement joins TRBV6-6 to TRBJ1-5; TRBD1 is a possible D gene (5 bases). Germline lookup yields CDR1 MNHNY and CDR2 SVGAGI (reference sequence). CDR3 length: 15 residues. Trimming shortened V by 5 bases and J by 7 bases, and 18 bases separated the two germline ends. The CDR3 loop is CASSPPGALRQPQHF. The CDR3 bases are TGTGCCAGCAGTCCCCCCGGGGCCCTCAGGCAGCCCCAGCATTTT.

The J gene is TRBJ1-1, the V gene TRBV19; no firm D call. In germline, CDR1 is LNHDA, CDR2 SQIVND (reference sequence). Trimming pared 7 bases from V and 1 base from J, leaving 13 bases between. The CDR3 is 14 amino acids. CDR3 residues: CASTPVGSNTEAFF. In DNA, the CDR3 is TGTGCCAGTACCCCCGTAGGTTCGAACACTGAAGCTTTCTTT.

The chain couples TRBV3-1 (or the pseudogene TRBV3-2) to TRBJ1-3; 8 bases are shared with TRBD1. CDR1 and CDR2 from the germline V gene are LGHDT and YNNKEL (reference sequence). The CDR3 contains 15 residues. The trim removed 6 bases at V and 0 bases at J, leaving 4 bases unmatched. CDR3 DNA sequence: TGTGCCAGCAGACCAACAGGGGGCTCTGGAAACACCATATATTTT. This codes for CASRPTGGSGNTIYF.

This clone occurred once. As DNA, the CDR3 is TGTGCCAGCAGCTTATGGCTAGCCCTCGGAGATGAGCAGTTCTTC. This gives the protein CASSLWLALGDEQFF. The chain couples TRBV7-2 to TRBJ2-1, with D perhaps TRBD2 (5 bases). CDR3 length: 15 residues. V dropped 2 bases and J dropped 8 bases, with 16 bases sitting between them. Germline V gives CDR1 SGHTA, CDR2 FQGNSA.

As for this clone: Within the sample, other DNA sequences also encode this same CDR3. The V call is TRBV4-2, the J call TRBJ2-5; 9 nucleotides line up with TRBD2. The trim removed 4 bases at V and 5 bases at J, leaving 29 bases unmatched. The CDR3 loop spans 22 amino acids. The germline V gene encodes CDR1 LGHNA and CDR2 YNFKEQ. The CDR3 is CASSRGPLAGGALGAYGETQYF. The CDR3 DNA is TGTGCCAGCAGCCGGGGGCCCCTGGCGGGGGGGGCCTTAGGGGCGTACGGGGAGACCCAGTACTTC.

In this sample, this clone turned up once. This chain's CDR3 is CASSDGNYGYTF. The DNA of the CDR3 is TGTGCCAGCAGCGACGGGAACTATGGCTACACCTTC. The chain has TRBV27 and TRBJ1-2; D remains unclear. The CDR3 is 12 amino acids. The V gene's germline CDR1 is MNHEY and CDR2 SMNVEV (reference sequence). The V and J ends lost 6 bases and 2 bases respectively, with 7 bases between them.

The chain couples TRBV5-6 to TRBJ1-5; 7 bases match TRBD1. CDR1 SGHDT and CDR2 YYEEEE come from the germline V gene. The ends lost 6 bases at V and 2 bases at J; junction bases unmatched: 8. This CDR3 comprises 15 residues. CDR3 residues: CASIGRGVRNQPQHF. CDR3 DNA sequence: TGTGCCAGCATCGGCAGGGGGGTACGCAATCAGCCCCAGCATTTT.

The chain combines TRBV4-1 with TRBJ1-1; D gene ambiguous. The CDR3 is 12 amino acids. Trimming stripped 0 bases from V and 10 bases from J, with 9 bases between. Looked up from germline, CDR1 is MGHRA and CDR2 is YSYEKL. The CDR3 DNA follows: TGCGCCAGCAGCCAAGAGTCCAAGGGAGCTTTCTTT. This sequence encodes CASSQESKGAFF.